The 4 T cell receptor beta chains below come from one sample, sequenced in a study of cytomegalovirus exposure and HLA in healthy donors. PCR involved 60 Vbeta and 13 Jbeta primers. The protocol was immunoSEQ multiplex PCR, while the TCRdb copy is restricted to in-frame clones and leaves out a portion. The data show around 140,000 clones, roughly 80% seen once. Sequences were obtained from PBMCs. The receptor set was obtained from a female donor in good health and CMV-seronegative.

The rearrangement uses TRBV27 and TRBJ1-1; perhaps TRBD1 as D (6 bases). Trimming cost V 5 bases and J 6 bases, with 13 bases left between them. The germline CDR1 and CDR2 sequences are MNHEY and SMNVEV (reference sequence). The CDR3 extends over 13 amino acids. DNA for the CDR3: TGTGCCAGCAGTACCCGACAGGCCCCTGAAGCTTTCTTT. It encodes CASSTRQAPEAFF.

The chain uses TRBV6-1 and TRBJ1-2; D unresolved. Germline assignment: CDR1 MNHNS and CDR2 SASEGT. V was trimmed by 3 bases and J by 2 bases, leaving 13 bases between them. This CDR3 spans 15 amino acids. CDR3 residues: CASSDPGITNYGYTF. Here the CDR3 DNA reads TGTGCCAGCAGTGACCCGGGAATTACCAACTATGGCTACACCTTC.

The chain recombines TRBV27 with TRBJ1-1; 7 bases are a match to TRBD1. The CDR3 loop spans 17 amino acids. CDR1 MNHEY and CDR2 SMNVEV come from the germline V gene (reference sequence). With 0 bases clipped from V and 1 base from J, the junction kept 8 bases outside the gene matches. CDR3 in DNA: TGTGCCAGCAGTTTATCGATGACAGGGTTAGAGAACACTGAAGCTTTCTTT. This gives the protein CASSLSMTGLENTEAFF.

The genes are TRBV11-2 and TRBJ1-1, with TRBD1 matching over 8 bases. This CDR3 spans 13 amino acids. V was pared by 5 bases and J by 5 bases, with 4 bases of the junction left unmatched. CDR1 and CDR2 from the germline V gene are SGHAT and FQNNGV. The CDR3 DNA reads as TGTGCCAGCAGCCTACAGGGGGGGACTGAAGCTTTCTTT. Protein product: CASSLQGGTEAFF.